The rows below give T cell receptor beta chains drawn from one sample of a study of blood T cell repertoires in COVID-19. Sequencing used immunoSEQ multiplex PCR; TCRdb keeps in-frame clones, though not all of them. The sample lists about 150,000 clones; around 82% were seen once. The sequencing sample was made of PBMCs or T cells enriched from blood (not recorded which). The origin of the receptors is a woman aged 45-65 years who had recovered from COVID-19. The CDR3 runs from the conserved cysteine through the conserved F or W. The D gene is left open where the match is weak. The size of a clone is reported for some rows only, either as once, few or many, or as a class for expanded clones.

v_gene	j_gene	abundance	d_gene	CDR3aa	CDR3nt
TRBV7-8	TRBJ2-5	.	TRBD2	CASSPRLAQETQYF	TGTGCCAGCAGCCCCCGACTAGCGCAAGAGACCCAGTACTTC
TRBV14	TRBJ1-2	.	.	CASSQGATFYGYTF	TGTGCCAGCAGCCAAGGGGCTACCTTCTATGGCTACACCTTC
TRBV30	TRBJ1-2	.	.	CAWSSTVVGYGYTF	TGTGCCTGGAGTTCTACGGTGGTTGGCTATGGCTACACCTTC
TRBV20-1	TRBJ1-1	.	TRBD1	CSASYVGQANTEAFF	TGCAGTGCTAGTTACGTGGGACAGGCGAACACTGAAGCTTTCTTT
TRBV7-8	TRBJ2-7	.	.	CASSLVGRGSIGEQYF	TGTGCCAGCAGCTTAGTGGGACGGGGGTCCATCGGCGAGCAGTACTTC
TRBV5-4	TRBJ2-2	.	TRBD2	CASSSHSGGATGELFF	TGTGCCAGCAGCTCCCATAGCGGGGGGGCCACCGGGGAGCTGTTTTTT
TRBV29-1	TRBJ1-6	.	TRBD1	CSVEQGANSPLHF	TGCAGCGTTGAGCAGGGGGCTAATTCACCCCTCCACTTT
TRBV2	TRBJ1-5	.	.	CASRTGGNQPQHF	TGTGCCAGCAGAACGGGGGGCAATCAGCCCCAGCATTTT
TRBV9	TRBJ2-1	.	TRBD2	CASSVVSGGYNEQFF	TGTGCCAGCAGCGTAGTTAGCGGGGGATACAATGAGCAGTTCTTC
TRBV27	TRBJ2-7	.	.	CASSLSGGGLYEQYF	TGTGCCAGCAGTTTATCGGGAGGTGGCCTCTACGAGCAGTACTTC
TRBV13	TRBJ2-7	.	TRBD2	CASSRTSGGFSSYEQYF	TGTGCCAGCAGTAGAACTAGCGGGGGCTTTAGCTCCTACGAGCAGTACTTC
TRBV30	TRBJ1-3	.	.	CAWSPGFSGNTIYF	TGTGCCTGGAGTCCAGGATTCTCTGGAAACACCATATATTTT
TRBV6-1	TRBJ1-3	.	.	CASSELYGHSSGNTIYF	TGTGCCAGCAGTGAGCTGTATGGACACAGCTCTGGAAACACCATATATTTT
TRBV28	TRBJ2-1	.	TRBD1	CASTPPGQSPPSEQFF	TGTGCCAGCACCCCCCCGGGACAGAGCCCACCAAGTGAGCAGTTCTTC
TRBV7-6	TRBJ1-1	.	.	CASSVSPGQNTEAFF	TGTGCCAGCAGCGTAAGCCCGGGACAGAACACTGAAGCTTTCTTT
TRBV6-5	TRBJ2-2	few	.	CASTTSAGSTGELFF	TGTGCCAGCACCACCTCCGCGGGGTCCACCGGGGAGCTGTTTTTT
TRBV5-4	TRBJ1-1	.	TRBD1	CASGTARDMNTEAFF	TGTGCCAGCGGGACAGCAAGAGACATGAACACTGAAGCTTTCTTT
TRBV7-9	TRBJ1-6	.	TRBD1	CASSSYGTGAYNSPLHF	TGTGCCAGCAGCTCCTATGGGACAGGGGCCTATAATTCACCCCTCCACTTT
TRBV7-8	TRBJ1-1	few	.	CASSSQENTEAFF	TGTGCCAGCAGCTCACAGGAGAACACTGAAGCTTTCTTT
TRBV24-1	TRBJ2-1	.	TRBD2	CATRRSSGGGEQFF	TGTGCCACCAGAAGGTCGAGCGGGGGGGGTGAGCAGTTCTTC
TRBV19	TRBJ1-3	.	.	CASSTSFGSGNTIYF	TGTGCCAGTAGTACCTCGTTCGGCTCTGGAAACACCATATATTTT
TRBV7-3	TRBJ2-1	.	.	CASSRHSGEQFF	TGTGCCAGCAGCCGTCACTCGGGGGAGCAGTTCTTC
TRBV28	TRBJ1-4	.	TRBD1	CASSSRLTDRVGEKLFF	TGTGCCAGCAGTTCTAGGCTGACGGACAGGGTGGGGGAAAAACTGTTTTTT
TRBV3-1/TRBV3-2	TRBJ2-2	.	TRBD1	CASSLPGQGPPGELFF	TGTGCCAGCAGCCTTCCGGGACAGGGGCCCCCCGGGGAGCTGTTTTTT
TRBV28	TRBJ1-4	.	TRBD1	CASSPEVGTGTEKLFF	TGTGCCAGCAGTCCCGAGGTTGGGACAGGGACCGAAAAACTGTTTTTT
TRBV4-2	TRBJ1-1	few	TRBD1	CASSRQGYGTEAFF	TGTGCCAGCAGCCGACAGGGGTACGGCACTGAAGCTTTCTTT
TRBV30	TRBJ1-4	.	.	CAWSVGQTATNEKLFF	TGTGCCTGGAGTGTCGGACAGACTGCAACTAATGAAAAACTGTTTTTT
TRBV21-1	TRBJ1-1	.	.	CASSKVGGGYRWNTEAFF	TGTGCCAGCAGCAAAGTGGGAGGAGGGTATCGTTGGAACACTGAAGCTTTCTTT
TRBV2	TRBJ1-5	.	TRBD1	CASSEVGQVVPQPQHF	TGTGCCAGCAGTGAGGTCGGACAGGTAGTACCACAGCCCCAGCATTTT
TRBV18	TRBJ1-3	.	.	CASLRPDRNTIYF	TGTGCCAGCTTACGACCCGACAGAAACACCATATATTTT
TRBV24-1	TRBJ2-7	.	.	CATKAGETYEQYF	TGTGCCACTAAGGCAGGGGAGACCTACGAGCAGTACTTC
TRBV9	TRBJ2-3	.	.	CASSDQGSDTQYF	TGTGCCAGCAGCGACCAGGGTTCCGATACGCAGTATTTT
TRBV6-5	TRBJ1-1	.	.	CASRSLTEAFF	TGTGCCAGCAGATCATTGACTGAAGCTTTCTTT
TRBV18	TRBJ1-2	.	.	CASSLNGANYGYTF	TGTGCCAGCTCACTGAACGGAGCTAACTATGGCTACACCTTC
TRBV14	TRBJ2-2	few	.	CASSPVGVGNTGELFF	TGTGCCAGCAGCCCCGTCGGGGTCGGGAACACCGGGGAGCTGTTTTTT
TRBV4-2	TRBJ2-6	.	.	CASSQDGASGANVLTF	TGTGCCAGCAGCCAAGATGGGGCTTCTGGGGCCAACGTCCTGACTTTC
TRBV5-1	TRBJ1-4	.	.	CASSLMGGKVEKLFF	TGCGCCAGCAGCTTGATGGGGGGGAAGGTTGAAAAACTGTTTTTT
TRBV3-1/TRBV3-2	TRBJ1-2	.	.	CASSQEGRGEGYGYTF	TGTGCCAGCAGCCAAGAGGGCAGGGGTGAAGGCTATGGCTACACCTTC
TRBV10-3	TRBJ1-6	.	TRBD1	CAIRPGQSYNSPLHF	TGTGCCATCAGACCGGGACAGAGCTATAATTCACCCCTCCACTTT
TRBV10-3	TRBJ2-1	.	TRBD1	CAISRTGDINNEQFF	TGTGCCATCAGTAGGACAGGCGATATCAACAATGAGCAGTTCTTC
TRBV19	TRBJ2-3	.	.	CASSIGGHSTDTQYF	TGTGCCAGTAGTATAGGGGGACATAGCACAGATACGCAGTATTTT
TRBV18	TRBJ1-1	.	TRBD1	CASSPTGDTEAFF	TGTGCCAGCTCACCGACAGGGGACACTGAAGCTTTCTTT
TRBV7-6	TRBJ2-4	.	TRBD1	CASSAGAGTGENIQYF	TGTGCCAGCAGCGCTGGGGCCGGGACAGGGGAAAACATTCAGTACTTC
TRBV7-3	TRBJ1-3	.	.	CASSLGSSGNTIYF	TGTGCCAGCAGCTTAGGCAGCTCTGGAAACACCATATATTTT
TRBV7-2	TRBJ2-4	.	.	CASSLKTGPNIQYF	TGTGCCAGCAGCTTAAAGACAGGCCCAAACATTCAGTACTTC
TRBV2	TRBJ1-1	.	TRBD1	CASTGQGVVNTEAFF	TGTGCCAGCACAGGACAGGGAGTGGTGAACACTGAAGCTTTCTTT
TRBV28	TRBJ1-4	.	TRBD1	CASSPGTGKEKLFF	TGTGCCAGCAGTCCCGGGACAGGGAAAGAAAAACTGTTTTTT
TRBV27	TRBJ1-1	.	TRBD1	CASSTGQAQGWGEAFF	TGTGCCAGCAGTACAGGACAGGCTCAGGGTTGGGGTGAAGCTTTCTTT
TRBV10-3	TRBJ1-2	.	TRBD1	CASDGTGNYGYTF	TGTGCCAGCGACGGGACAGGGAACTATGGCTACACCTTC
TRBV28	TRBJ1-5	.	.	CASSLFSRGNQPQHF	TGTGCCAGCAGTTTATTCAGTAGGGGGAATCAGCCCCAGCATTTT
TRBV6-6	TRBJ1-2	.	TRBD1	CASSNRQGADGYTF	TGTGCCAGCAGTAATCGACAGGGGGCTGATGGCTACACCTTC
TRBV27	TRBJ1-1	few	TRBD1	CASNSRTGNTEAFF	TGTGCCAGCAATAGCCGGACAGGGAACACTGAAGCTTTCTTT
TRBV19	TRBJ2-3	few	TRBD2	CASTPSGGTDTQYF	TGTGCCAGTACCCCTAGCGGGGGCACAGATACGCAGTATTTT
TRBV6-5	TRBJ1-1	.	TRBD1	CASSYPGTGGSEAFF	TGTGCCAGCAGTTACCCCGGGACAGGGGGCTCTGAAGCTTTCTTT